The clone carrying this TCR beta chain occurred a few times. Its antigen is not identified. This sample is part of a study of tumor and adjacent non-tumor tissue in lung cancer. TCRbeta libraries were built with three rounds of nested PCR, modified from ARM-PCR. TCRdb re-analysed the multiplex PCR reads in MiXCR, keeping a single row per CDR3 protein. The table lists about 98,000 distinct CDR3 sequences, less than 85% of them singletons. Study results and caveats: Tumor repertoires had a smaller top 100 clone share than normal lung.

With 2 bases removed from V and 5 bases from J, the gap between germline ends came to 12 bases. Germline-derived CDR1 and CDR2 are SEHNR and FQNEAQ (reference sequence). The CDR3 has 14 amino acids. This sample's RNA came from whole unsorted tissue. Distant lung tissue was collected more than 3 cm away from the tumor edge. The chain couples TRBV7-9 to TRBJ2-5; no definite D call. The origin of this receptor is a man in his 60s with small cell lung cancer. Sequencing input: distant non-tumor lung tissue. The chain's CDR3 is CASSLIRRSETQYF. The CDR3 region has the DNA TGTGCCAGCAGCTTAATTCGGAGATCGGAGACCCAGTACTTC.